This TCR beta chain was identified in a study of T cells expressing NK-cell markers. Study-wide background: From sorted CD3+CD56+NKG2C+, CD3+CD56+NKG2C- and CD3+CD56-NKG2C+ T cells came the TCR beta repertoires. Study conclusions and caveats: Several donors likewise had their CD3+CD56-NKG2C+ fraction led by these clonotypes. Five or six donors showed dominant NKG2C+ clonotypes comprising roughly 1.0-7.5% of their CD8+ T cells.

Remarks on this clonotype: Its matching antigen is unknown.

The cDNA for TCR beta came from 5'RACE template switching with UMIs. After re-calling the 5' RACE reads, TCRdb lists one entry per CDR3 protein, DNA absent. This sample's clone table lists some 340,000 distinct CDR3 sequences. Germline CDR1 and CDR2: SGHTA and FQGNSA. This CDR3 has 14 amino acids. Material for sequencing was blood T cells: a sorted CD56 or NKG2C T cell subset, CD4+ or CD8+ T cells, or bulk PBMC T cells (not recorded which). V is TRBV7-2 and J is TRBJ2-5; the D call from TCRdb, TRBD1, cannot be confirmed without DNA. The clonotype comes from a man between 18 and 69 years old in good health. The CDR3 loop is CASSRDRGGETQYF.